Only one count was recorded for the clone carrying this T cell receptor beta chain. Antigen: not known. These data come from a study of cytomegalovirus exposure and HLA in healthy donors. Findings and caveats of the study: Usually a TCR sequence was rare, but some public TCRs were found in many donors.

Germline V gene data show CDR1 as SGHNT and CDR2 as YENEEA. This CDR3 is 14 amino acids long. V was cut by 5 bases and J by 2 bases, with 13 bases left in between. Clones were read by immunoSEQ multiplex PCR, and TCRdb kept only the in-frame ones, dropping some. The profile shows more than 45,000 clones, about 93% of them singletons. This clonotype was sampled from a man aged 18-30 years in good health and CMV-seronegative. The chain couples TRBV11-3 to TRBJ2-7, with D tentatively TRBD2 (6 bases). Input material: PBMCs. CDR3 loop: CASSPSGGPYEQYF. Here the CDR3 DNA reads TGTGCCAGCAGCCCCTCCGGGGGTCCCTACGAGCAGTACTTC.